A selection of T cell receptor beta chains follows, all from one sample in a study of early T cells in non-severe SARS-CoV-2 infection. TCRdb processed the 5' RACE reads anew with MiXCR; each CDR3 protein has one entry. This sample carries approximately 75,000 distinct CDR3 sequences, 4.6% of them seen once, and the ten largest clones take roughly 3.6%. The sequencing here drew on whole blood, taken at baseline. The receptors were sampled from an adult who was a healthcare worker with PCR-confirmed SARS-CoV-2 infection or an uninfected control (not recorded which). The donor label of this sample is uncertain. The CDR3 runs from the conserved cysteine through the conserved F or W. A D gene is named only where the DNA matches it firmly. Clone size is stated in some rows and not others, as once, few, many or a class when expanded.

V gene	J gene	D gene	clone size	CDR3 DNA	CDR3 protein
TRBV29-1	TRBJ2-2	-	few	TGCAGCGTTCTTGAGGGGAGGACGGGCACCGGGGAGCTGTTTTTT	CSVLEGRTGTGELFF
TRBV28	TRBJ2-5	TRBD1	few	TGTGCCAGCAGCCGAACCGGACAGGGCCAAGAGACCCAGTACTTC	CASSRTGQGQETQYF
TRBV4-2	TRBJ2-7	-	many	TGTGCCAGCAGCCAAGATGTAGCCTACGAGCAGTACTTC	CASSQDVAYEQYF
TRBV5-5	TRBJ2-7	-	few	TGTGCCAGCAGCTTAGATGAGGAGCAGTACTTC	CASSLDEEQYF
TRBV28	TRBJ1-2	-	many	TGTGCCAGCAGTTATACGGCCTCTGATGGCTACACCTTC	CASSYTASDGYTF
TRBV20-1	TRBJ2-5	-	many	TGCAGTGGTAGAGGGGCCGGTACTTCCCAACAAGAGACCCAGTACTTC	CSGRGAGTSQQETQYF
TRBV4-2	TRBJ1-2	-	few	TGTGCCAGCAGCCACCCGGAACTCGCAGGCTATGGCTACACCTTC	CASSHPELAGYGYTF
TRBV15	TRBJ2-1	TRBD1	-	TGTGCCACCAGCAGACTAAAGACAGGGGTCAGCTACAATGAGCAGTTCTTC	CATSRLKTGVSYNEQFF
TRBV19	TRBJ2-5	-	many	TGTGCCAGCGCCCCAGTGAGGCATGAGACCCAGTACTTC	CASAPVRHETQYF
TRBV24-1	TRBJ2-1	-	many	TGTGCCACCAGTGAGTCAAACGGGCTAAAATACAATGAGCAGTTCTTC	CATSESNGLKYNEQFF
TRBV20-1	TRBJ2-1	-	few	TGCAGTGCTGGACTTCCCGCCGTGGGTGAGCAGTTCTTC	CSAGLPAVGEQFF
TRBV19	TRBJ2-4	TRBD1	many	TGTGCCAGTAGTAAGACAGGGGGCGAATCCAAAAACATTCAGTACTTC	CASSKTGGESKNIQYF
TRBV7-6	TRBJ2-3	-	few	TGTGCCAGCAGCTTGGGTTCCCGCCGTGCGGATACGCAGTATTTT	CASSLGSRRADTQYF
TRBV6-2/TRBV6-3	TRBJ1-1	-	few	TGTGCCAGCACCTACCCGCGGGCCTCGAACACTGAAGCTTTCTTT	CASTYPRASNTEAFF
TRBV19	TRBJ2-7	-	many	TGTGCCAGTAGTCTCCCCCCCCTTTACGAGCAGTACTTC	CASSLPPLYEQYF
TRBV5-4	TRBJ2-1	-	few	TGTGCCAGCAGCCCGGACTGGGGGTCCTACAATGAGCAGTTCTTC	CASSPDWGSYNEQFF
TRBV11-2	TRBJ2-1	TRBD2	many	TGTGCCAGCAGCCTACCGACTAGCGGGGGAAAGGAGCAGTTCTTC	CASSLPTSGGKEQFF
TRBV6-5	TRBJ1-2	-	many	TGTGCCAGCAGTTACTTATTAGCTTGGGGTAACCACACCTTC	CASSYLLAWGNHTF